This T cell receptor beta chain was recorded in a study of shared clonotypes between healthy human individuals. Sequencing was performed with immunoSEQ multiplex PCR; in TCRdb, only in-frame clones are kept and a portion is missing. The sample gives about 820,000 clones, 80% to 95% of which show up once; about 25% is in the top ten. The CDR3 has 14 amino acids. The V gene's germline CDR1 is SGHNT and CDR2 YENEEA. The V end was cut by 1 base, the J end by 6 bases, with 9 bases between. Naive CD8 cells comprised CD45RO-negative, CCR7-positively selected cells, excluding terminally differentiated effector memory CD45RA+ cells.

Sequencing was carried out using naive CD8+ T cells sorted from blood. The chain couples TRBV11-3 to TRBJ2-2; D gene uncertain. This receptor was taken from a man under 40 in good health. The CDR3 DNA is TGTGCCAGCAGCTTAGGGTCTGGGCCCGGGGAGCTGTTTTTT. The encoded protein is CASSLGSGPGELFF. The whole variable domain, filled in from reference TRBV11-3 and TRBJ2-2, reads EAGVVQSPRYKIIEKKQPVAFWCNPISGHNTLYWYLQNLGQGPELLIRYENEEAVDDSQLPKDRFSAERLKGVDSTLKIQPAELGDSAVYLCASSLGSGPGELFFGEGSRLTVL.